This T cell receptor (beta chain) is drawn from a study of CDR3 diversity in severe acne. CDR3 length equals 15 residues. The germline CDR1 and CDR2 sequences are SNHLY and FYNNEI. Trimming left V 3 bases short and J 0 bases short, with 8 bases between. TCRdb re-derived calls from the PCR reads in MiXCR, one entry per CDR3 protein. Of more than 85,000 distinct CDR3 sequences in the sample, about half were seen once. Sequenced material: blood. The chain is built from TRBV2 and TRBJ1-4; D remains unclear. The receptor was isolated from a male donor with acne. The CDR3 nucleotides are TGTGCCAGCAGTGACAGACTCTCAACTAATGAAAAACTGTTTTTT. Translation: CASSDRLSTNEKLFF. Combining the CDR3 with reference TRBV2 and TRBJ1-4 gives the whole variable domain EPEVTQTPSHQVTQMGQEVILRCVPISNHLYFYWYRQILGQKVEFLVSFYNNEISEKSEIFDDQFSVERPDGSNFTLKIRSTKLEDSAMYFCASSDRLSTNEKLFFGSGTQLSVL.